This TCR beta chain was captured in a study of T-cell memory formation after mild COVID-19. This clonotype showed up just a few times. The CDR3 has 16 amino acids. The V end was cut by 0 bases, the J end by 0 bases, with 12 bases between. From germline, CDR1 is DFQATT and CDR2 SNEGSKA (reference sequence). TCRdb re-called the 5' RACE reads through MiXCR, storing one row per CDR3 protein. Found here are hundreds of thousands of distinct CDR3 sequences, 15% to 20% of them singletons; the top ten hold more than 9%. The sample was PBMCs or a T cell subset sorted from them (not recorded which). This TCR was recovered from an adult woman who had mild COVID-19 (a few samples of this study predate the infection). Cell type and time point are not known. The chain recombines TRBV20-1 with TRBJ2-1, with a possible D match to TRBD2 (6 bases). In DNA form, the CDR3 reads TGCAGTGCTAGAGATCGAGAGACTAGCTCCTACAATGAGCAGTTCTTC. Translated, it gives CSARDRETSSYNEQFF.